Below are 11 T cell receptor beta chains sequenced from a single sample in a study of shared clonotypes between healthy human individuals. The method was immunoSEQ multiplex PCR; TCRdb's version includes in-frame clones alone and lacks a portion of them. The data contain some 1,100,000 clones, 75% to 80% of them singletons. The sample consisted of memory CD4+ T cells from PBMCs. The sample's subset: CD45RA-negative fraction. These receptor sequences come from a man aged 18-30 years in good health. Some clones in this sample may be carry-over from other donors' samples.

The chain uses TRBV19 and TRBJ2-1; D gene ambiguous. This CDR3 has 14 amino acids. V lost 6 bases to trimming and J lost 8 bases, with 17 bases between them. CDR1 is LNHDA and CDR2 is SQIVND in the germline V gene (reference sequence). CDR3: CASSFQDDEDEQFF. DNA of the CDR3: TGTGCCAGTAGCTTCCAGGACGATGAGGATGAGCAGTTCTTC.

The chain has TRBV5-4 and TRBJ2-4; weak D call: TRBD2 (6 bases). V dropped 4 bases and J dropped 5 bases, with 13 bases sitting between them. Germline V CDR1 and CDR2: SGHNT, YYREEE (reference sequence). The CDR3 runs 14 residues. CDR3 protein: CASSPKGGENIQYF. The CDR3 DNA follows: TGTGCCAGCAGCCCTAAAGGAGGGGAAAACATTCAGTACTTC.

The rearrangement uses TRBV7-2 and TRBJ1-4, with D unclear. The CDR3 is 15 amino acids. CDR1 and CDR2 from the germline V gene are SGHTA and FQGNSA. The V gene lost 2 bases and the J gene lost 5 bases, with 12 bases spanning the gap. The CDR3 region has the DNA TGTGCCAGCAGCTTAAACTCAGGCTCGAATGAAAAACTGTTTTTT. Encoded protein: CASSLNSGSNEKLFF.

The count of this clone is one. The chain joins TRBV27 to TRBJ1-1; no firm D call. V was trimmed by 2 bases and J by 6 bases, leaving 13 bases between them. CDR1 is MNHEY, CDR2 SMNVEV, per germline (reference sequence). The CDR3 totals 14 residues. The CDR3 coding sequence is TGTGCCAGCAGTTTAGGTACACTTAACGCTGAAGCTTTCTTT. It yields the protein CASSLGTLNAEAFF.

The table lists this clone with a count of one. The chain carries TRBV19 and TRBJ2-1; 10 positions match TRBD2. This CDR3 region has 18 residues. Trimming removed 4 bases from V and 7 bases from J; junction bases left unmatched: 16. From germline, CDR1 is LNHDA and CDR2 SQIVND (reference sequence). CDR3 bases: TGTGCCAGTAGTAGGGGCAGGGCTAGCGGGAGTCTGGGAAATGAGCAGTTCTTC. Translated: CASSRGRASGSLGNEQFF.

V and J are TRBV5-1 and TRBJ2-1, with TRBD2 matching 8 bases. With 4 bases clipped from V and 5 bases from J, the junction kept 8 bases outside the gene matches. The germline CDR1 and CDR2 sequences are SGHRS and YFSETQ. This CDR3 spans 15 amino acids. This chain's CDR3 is CASSPSGPEHNEQFF. The CDR3 region has the DNA TGCGCCAGCAGCCCTAGCGGGCCTGAGCACAATGAGCAGTTCTTC.

This clone was picked up a small number of times. The chain employs TRBV7-2 and TRBJ1-4; D gene ambiguous. Germline CDR1 is SGHTA and CDR2 is FQGNSA. Trimming shortened V by 4 bases and J by 8 bases, and 14 bases separated the two germline ends. The CDR3 runs to 14 residues. CDR3 amino acids: CASSSSRGYEKLFF. For the CDR3, the DNA is TGTGCCAGCAGCTCTAGCAGAGGGTACGAAAAACTGTTTTTT.

This clone was observed a single time. The chain combines TRBV5-4 with TRBJ2-3; 7 nucleotides agree with TRBD2. The CDR3 sequence is 16 residues long. Germline V gene lookup returns CDR1 SGHNT and CDR2 YYREEE (reference sequence). The V gene end was trimmed by 1 base and the J gene end by 6 bases; junction bases not matched to a gene: 11. The chain's CDR3 is CASSLRMAGVTDTQYF. The CDR3 DNA sequence: TGTGCCAGCAGCTTGCGGATGGCGGGAGTAACGGATACGCAGTATTTT.

With respect to this clone: Other DNA sequences in this sample translate to the same CDR3. The chain couples TRBV28 to TRBJ1-1; D remains ambiguous. The CDR3 extends over 12 amino acids. V dropped 2 bases and J dropped 6 bases, with 7 bases sitting between them. Germline lookup yields CDR1 MDHEN and CDR2 SYDVKM. The DNA of the CDR3 is TGTGCCAGCAGTTTAATTAGGGCTGAAGCTTTCTTT. This encodes CASSLIRAEAFF.

This sequence joins TRBV9 and TRBJ2-1; weak D call: TRBD2 (6 bases). V lost 0 bases and J lost 9, with 13 bases in between. The CDR3 runs 14 residues. Germline V lookup: CDR1 SGDLS, CDR2 YYNGEE. The CDR3 region has the DNA TGTGCCAGCAGCGTAGAACTAGCACAGGCTGAGCAGTTCTTC. It codes for CASSVELAQAEQFF.

This clone was counted a few times. The genes are TRBV7-6 and TRBJ2-5, with D unresolved. V was clipped by 5 bases and J by 5 bases, with 9 bases between them. In germline, CDR1 is SGHVS, CDR2 FNYEAQ. The CDR3 contains 12 residues. DNA of the CDR3: TGTGCCAGCAGCCACGTCCAGGAGACCCAGTACTTC. This codes for CASSHVQETQYF.